The rows below give T cell receptor beta chains drawn from one sample of a study of blood T cells in healthy people across ages. Using its own MiXCR run on the 5' RACE reads, TCRdb lists one record per CDR3 protein. Among about 730,000 distinct CDR3 sequences listed, about 40% were seen once. The specimen was blood. The origin of the receptors is a woman in her sixties in good health. CDR3s include the opening cysteine and the closing phenylalanine or tryptophan. D genes are given only for firm matches. The size of a clone is reported for some rows only, either as once, few or many, or as a class for expanded clones.

clone size	V gene	J gene	D gene	CDR3 length	CDR3 DNA	CDR3 protein
.	TRBV4-1	TRBJ2-6	.	17	TGCGCCAGCAGCCAAGAACGCCAGGTATCTGGGGCCAACGTCCTGACTTTC	CASSQERQVSGANVLTF
.	TRBV20-1	TRBJ1-1	.	11	TGCAGTGCTAGATTGGGGAGTGAAGCTTTCTTT	CSARLGSEAFF
once	TRBV18	TRBJ2-7	TRBD1	15	TGTGCCAGCTCCCCGGGCAGGGGGCTCTACAATGAGCAGTACTTC	CASSPGRGLYNEQYF
few	TRBV3-1	TRBJ1-6	.	15	TGTGCCAGCAGCCAAGGTCCTCTAGTTAATTCACCCCTCCACTTT	CASSQGPLVNSPLHF
.	TRBV28	TRBJ2-7	.	16	TGTGCCAGCAGTTTAAAAGGCCTCCTCCTGGGCTACGAGCAGTACTTC	CASSLKGLLLGYEQYF
.	TRBV3-1	TRBJ2-7	.	14	TGTGCCAGCGGCAAGCAGGGGAGCTCCTACGAGCAGTACTTC	CASGKQGSSYEQYF
.	TRBV27	TRBJ2-7	.	14	TGTGCCAGCAGTTTTACAGCCGGGGCTAGCGCCCAGTACTTC	CASSFTAGASAQYF
.	TRBV25-1	TRBJ2-3	.	11	TGTGCCACCCTCGGCACAGATACGCAGTATTTT	CATLGTDTQYF
.	TRBV3-1	TRBJ2-7	.	14	TGTGCCAGCAGCTCCGTTGACAACTCCTACGAGCAGTACTTC	CASSSVDNSYEQYF
.	TRBV10-3	TRBJ2-3	TRBD2	16	TGTGCCATCAGTGAGTCCACTAGCGGGAGAACAGATACGCAGTATTTT	CAISESTSGRTDTQYF
.	TRBV28	TRBJ1-2	.	12	TGTGCCCGCAGTTGGACAGACTATGGCTACACCTTC	CARSWTDYGYTF
.	TRBV7-9	TRBJ1-2	.	13	TGTGCCAGCAGCTTAGATGGGGGGGCTGGCTACACCTTC	CASSLDGGAGYTF
.	TRBV7-8	TRBJ2-3	.	17	TGTGCCAGCAGCCACCGGGACCCGGGGACTGGCACAGATACGCAGTATTTT	CASSHRDPGTGTDTQYF
.	TRBV9	TRBJ2-3	TRBD2	16	TGTGCCAGCAGCGTAGGAGGAGCGGGGATTACAGATACGCAGTATTTT	CASSVGGAGITDTQYF
.	TRBV9	TRBJ2-3	.	18	TGTGCCAGCAGCGTATACGGCGCCAACCTCGTGAGCACAGATACGCAGTATTTT	CASSVYGANLVSTDTQYF
.	TRBV10-1	TRBJ1-2	.	13	TGCGCCAGCAGTGAGGAGACAGACTATGGCTACACCTTC	CASSEETDYGYTF
few	TRBV7-2	TRBJ2-5	.	14	TGTGCCAGCAGACCCGGACAGTTACAAGAGACCCAGTACTTC	CASRPGQLQETQYF
few	TRBV10-3	TRBJ2-1	.	14	TGTGCCATCAGTGAGCGGGGAATGGAGAATGAGCAGTTCTTC	CAISERGMENEQFF
.	TRBV28	TRBJ2-5	TRBD1	15	TGTGCCAGCAACGGGGACAGGGGGCTGGGAAAGACCCAGTACTTC	CASNGDRGLGKTQYF
many	TRBV3-1	TRBJ2-5	.	13	TGTGCCAGCAGCCAGGGGGGCCTAGAGACCCAGTACTTC	CASSQGGLETQYF
.	TRBV4-2	TRBJ2-7	TRBD2	15	TGTGCCAGCAGCCAAGTGGGGGGGGATTACAATGAGCAGTACTTC	CASSQVGGDYNEQYF
few	TRBV7-2	TRBJ2-5	TRBD2	17	TGTGCCAGCAGCTTAGGGTTAATAGCGGGGGGGCAAGAGACCCAGTACTTC	CASSLGLIAGGQETQYF
many	TRBV3-1	TRBJ2-3	.	13	TGTGCCAGCAGCCACGAAAGCACAGATACGCAGTATTTT	CASSHESTDTQYF
.	TRBV3-1	TRBJ1-6	.	15	TGTGCCAGCAGCCAAGATACGATAGGGATGGGACCTCTCCACTTT	CASSQDTIGMGPLHF
few	TRBV6-2/TRBV6-3	TRBJ2-1	TRBD1	16	TGTGCCAGCAGCTTAGGACAGGGGAAGACTAGCAATGAGCAGTTCTTC	CASSLGQGKTSNEQFF
few	TRBV7-2	TRBJ2-3	TRBD2	14	TGTGCCAGCAGCTTAGACGGGGGGGTTTCTACGCAGTATTTT	CASSLDGGVSTQYF
few	TRBV13	TRBJ1-5	.	17	TGTGCCAGCAGCTCCTCCGGGCGACGGGATAGCAATCAGCCCCAGCATTTT	CASSSSGRRDSNQPQHF
many	TRBV20-1	TRBJ2-7	.	15	TGCAGTGCGGCTGCTGGCAGCGGGCACTGGTACGAGCAGTACTTC	CSAAAGSGHWYEQYF
.	TRBV7-2	TRBJ1-2	.	12	TGTGCCAGCAGCTTACAGGGCGTAGGCTACACCTTC	CASSLQGVGYTF
few	TRBV24-1	TRBJ2-7	TRBD1	14	TGTGCCACCAGTGCTGGACAGGGGGCTTACGAGCAGTACTTC	CATSAGQGAYEQYF
few	TRBV20-1	TRBJ1-1	.	13	TGCAGTGCGGTCCTCGGAGGGAACACTGAAGCTTTCTTT	CSAVLGGNTEAFF
.	TRBV7-9	TRBJ2-4	.	16	TGTGCCAGCAGCTTAGCGTTCGGCGGGCGGGGAAACATTCAGTACTTC	CASSLAFGGRGNIQYF
many	TRBV10-3	TRBJ2-1	.	11	TGTGCCATCAGTGACAACAATGAGCAGTTCTTC	CAISDNNEQFF
.	TRBV27	TRBJ1-2	TRBD1	14	TGTGCCAGCAGTTGGACAGGGGGTTTCTATGGCTACACCTTC	CASSWTGGFYGYTF
.	TRBV4-2	TRBJ2-3	.	14	TGTGCCAGCAGCCAAGATCGAACTAAATATACGCAGTATTTT	CASSQDRTKYTQYF
.	TRBV18	TRBJ1-4	.	14	TGTGCCAGCTCACCTGGGACACAAAATGAAAAACTGTTTTTT	CASSPGTQNEKLFF
few	TRBV30	TRBJ1-1	.	13	TGTGCCTGGAGCCATGGGACGGCGGCTGAAGCTTTCTTT	CAWSHGTAAEAFF
few	TRBV12-3/TRBV12-4	TRBJ2-7	.	13	TGTGCCAGCAGTGCGGGACACTTCTACGAGCAGTACTTC	CASSAGHFYEQYF